This T cell receptor beta chain is drawn from a study of technical replicates of blood from four donors. The assay was immunoSEQ multiplex PCR, and TCRdb's table has in-frame clones only and misses some. The profile shows some 47,000 clones, approximately 90% of them singletons. From germline, CDR1 is SNHLY and CDR2 FYNNEI. This CDR3 contains 15 residues. V shed 8 bases, J shed 9 bases, and the junction held 13 bases outside the gene matches. The rearrangement uses TRBV2 and TRBJ1-6, with TRBD1 identical over 7 bases. The clonotype comes from a human donor in good health. Some clones in this sample may be carry-over from other donors' samples. The sample consisted of PBMCs. As DNA, the CDR3 is TGTGCCAGCTCAAAGGGGGCAAACGGGGTTTCACCCCTCCACTTT. Translating it yields CASSKGANGVSPLHF. Complete variable domain (other parts from reference TRBV2 and TRBJ1-6): EPEVTQTPSHQVTQMGQEVILRCVPISNHLYFYWYRQILGQKVEFLVSFYNNEISEKSEIFDDQFSVERPDGSNFTLKIRSTKLEDSAMYFCASSKGANGVSPLHFGNGTRLTVT.